The subject of this entry is one T cell receptor beta chain. Antigen specificity is unknown. The method was immunoSEQ multiplex PCR; TCRdb's version includes in-frame clones alone and lacks a portion of them. The sample records about 1 million clones, approximately 72% being singletons. This specimen comes from a study of shared clonotypes between healthy human individuals. The study, taken as a whole, reports: Shared across several donors were about 4.8% of the naive CD4 clonotypes.

The CDR3 runs to 13 residues. The ends lost 8 bases at V and 3 bases at J; junction bases unmatched: 4. CDR1 GTSNPN and CDR2 SVGIG come from the germline V gene (reference sequence). The donors were all Caucasian adults (living in Nashville, Tennessee). Subsets obtained from CD4+ cells comprised CD45RA+ naive and CD45RA-negative memory cells. This chain joins TRBV30 and TRBJ1-6; 7 bases agree with TRBD1. The TCR sequence derives from a young man in good health. The sample taken for sequencing was memory CD4+ T cells sorted from blood. Specified subset: CD45RA-negative fraction. DNA for the CDR3: TGTGCCGGGACAGAGAACTATAATTCACCCCTCCACTTT. Amino acids: CAGTENYNSPLHF.